This TCR beta chain was captured in a study of T-cell reconstitution after alpha-beta-depleted transplantation in children. Comment on this clonotype: Given a much more abundant clone one base away, this may be a read error.

CDR1 and CDR2 from the germline V gene are MDHEN and SYDVKM. CDR3 length equals 15 residues. Preparing the TCRbeta library involved the use of unique molecular identifiers. TCRdb re-derived calls from the PCR reads in MiXCR, one entry per CDR3 protein. This table holds roughly 100,000 distinct CDR3 sequences, around 6.1% found once. The source material was PBMCs, mostly from graft donor cells, sampled 60 days after TCRalphabeta/CD19-depleted stem cell transplant. This chain connects TRBV28 to TRBJ1-4; D might be TRBD1 (6 bases). This TCR came from a female patient aged 2-10 years who had a stem cell transplant for Fanconi anemia, so the T cells may come from the graft donor. In DNA, the CDR3 is TGTGTCAGCAGTGATGGCTCAGGGGTTCATGAAAAACTGTTTTTT. Its protein product is CVSSDGSGVHEKLFF. Combining the CDR3 with reference TRBV28 and TRBJ1-4 gives the whole variable domain DVKVTQSSRYLVKRTGEKVFLECVQDMDHENMFWYRQDPGLGLRLIYFSYDVKMKEKGDIPEGYSVSREKKERFSLILESASTNQTSMYLCVSSDGSGVHEKLFFGSGTQLSVL.